This T cell receptor (beta chain) was identified during a study of T-cell reconstitution after alpha-beta-depleted transplantation in children. Germline lookup yields CDR1 SGHTA and CDR2 FQGNSA. Trimming removed 1 base at V and 4 bases at J, with 10 bases between. The CDR3 has 14 residues. As it was prepared, the TCRbeta library received unique molecular identifiers. From the PCR reads, TCRdb called clonotypes with MiXCR, one entry per CDR3 protein. This sample has approximately 520,000 distinct CDR3 sequences, with roughly 33% found just once. The clonotype comes from a human donor who donated a stem cell graft to a child with aplastic anemia. The source was PBMCs from the stem cell graft donor, collected from the stem cell graft. V usage is TRBV7-2 and J usage is TRBJ2-5; D call uncertain. CDR3 coding DNA: TGTGCCAGCAGCTTAGGAACAGCCCCAGAGACCCAGTACTTC. Amino acids: CASSLGTAPETQYF.